The rows below give T cell receptor beta chains drawn from one sample of a study of OX40 agonist ivuxolimab in advanced cancers. Profiled with immunoSEQ multiplex PCR; TCRdb holds only in-frame clones, not every one. The repertoire includes 26,000 or so clones, 65% to 80% of them detected once, and approximately 15% sits in the top ten. This material consisted of CD4+ or CD8+ T cells sorted from blood, taken in a trial of the OX40 agonist ivuxolimab. The receptors originated from an adult with an advanced solid tumor such as melanoma, head and neck, liver or kidney cancer. CDR3s include the opening cysteine and the closing phenylalanine or tryptophan. Fields, in order: D gene, V gene, clone size, J gene, CDR3 protein, CDR3 DNA. The D gene is left open where the match is weak. Rows give clone size only sometimes, using once, few, many, or a class for an expanded clone.

TRBD1	TRBV2	.	TRBJ1-1	CASSEGTGGTEAFF	TGTGCCAGCAGTGAAGGGACAGGGGGCACTGAAGCTTTCTTT
.	TRBV2	.	TRBJ2-5	CASKAQAETQYF	TGTGCCAGCAAGGCCCAGGCAGAGACCCAGTACTTC
.	TRBV6-1	.	TRBJ1-1	CASSEVGNTEAFF	TGTGCCAGCAGTGAAGTGGGGAACACTGAAGCTTTCTTT
.	TRBV6-5	.	TRBJ1-3	CASSYGRGTSGNTIYF	TGTGCCAGCAGTTACGGTCGCGGTACCTCTGGAAACACCATATATTTT
.	TRBV11-1	.	TRBJ1-1	CASSLGGRQNTEAFF	TGTGCCAGCAGCTTAGGTGGCAGACAGAACACTGAAGCTTTCTTT
.	TRBV25-1	.	TRBJ2-5	CASSEVLAKLQETQYF	TGTGCCAGCAGTGAAGTACTAGCCAAGCTGCAAGAGACCCAGTACTTC
TRBD2	TRBV5-4	.	TRBJ2-3	CASTACVASGGCTDTQYF	TGTGCCAGCACCGCTTGTGTTGCTAGCGGGGGCTGCACAGATACGCAGTATTTT
.	TRBV19	.	TRBJ1-5	CATLARTLPNQPQHF	TGTGCCACCCTCGCTCGGACATTGCCCAATCAGCCCCAGCATTTT
.	TRBV29-1	few	TRBJ1-1	CSVERAGLPAFF	TGCAGCGTTGAGAGGGCAGGTCTTCCAGCTTTCTTT
.	TRBV18	few	TRBJ1-1	CASSPQGGYTEAFF	TGTGCCAGCTCACCACAGGGGGGGTACACTGAAGCTTTCTTT
.	TRBV6-5	.	TRBJ1-5	CASSYSITRYNQPQHF	TGTGCCAGCAGTTACTCTATCACCCGCTATAATCAGCCCCAGCATTTT
.	TRBV5-1	.	TRBJ1-6	CASTLDSSYNSPLHF	TGCGCCAGCACCCTGGACAGCTCCTATAATTCACCCCTCCACTTT
.	TRBV9	once	TRBJ1-1	CASSGTFGIGAFF	TGTGCCAGCAGCGGGACCTTTGGCATTGGGGCTTTCTTT
TRBD2	TRBV19	.	TRBJ2-5	CASSLGGAETQYF	TGTGCCAGTAGTCTCGGGGGGGCCGAGACCCAGTACTTC
.	TRBV9	.	TRBJ2-5	CASSVARTETQYF	TGTGCCAGCAGCGTAGCTAGGACAGAGACCCAGTACTTC
.	TRBV6-5	few	TRBJ1-6	CASTPGSRNSPLHF	TGTGCCAGCACCCCGGGCAGTCGTAATTCACCCCTCCACTTT
.	TRBV5-1	few	TRBJ2-3	CASSLVGTRRDTQYF	TGCGCCAGCAGCTTGGTAGGGACCCGTAGGGATACGCAGTATTTT
.	TRBV9	.	TRBJ1-6	CASGNSNSPLHF	TGTGCCAGCGGCAACTCTAATTCACCCCTCCACTTT
TRBD1	TRBV7-3	.	TRBJ2-1	CASSDRGRNEQFF	TGTGCCAGCAGCGACAGGGGGAGGAATGAGCAGTTCTTC
.	TRBV9	few	TRBJ1-5	CASSATWGGNQPQHF	TGTGCCAGCAGCGCGACCTGGGGTGGCAATCAGCCCCAGCATTTT
.	TRBV7-2	.	TRBJ2-6	CASSLALGSGANVLTF	TGTGCCAGCAGCTTAGCGTTAGGTTCTGGGGCCAACGTCCTGACTTTC
.	TRBV5-4	.	TRBJ2-1	CASSLVAGNQFF	TGTGCCAGCAGCTTGGTGGCAGGGAATCAGTTCTTC
TRBD2	TRBV5-1	.	TRBJ2-5	CASSLGGAGGSETQYF	TGCGCCAGCAGCTTGGGCGGAGCGGGGGGGAGTGAGACCCAGTACTTC
.	TRBV5-8	few	TRBJ2-7	CASNRVPANYEQYF	TGTGCCAGCAACAGGGTTCCCGCGAACTACGAGCAGTACTTC
.	TRBV5-1	medium-sized	TRBJ2-2	CASSLEGRTGELFF	TGCGCCAGCAGCTTGGAGGGCAGGACCGGGGAGCTGTTTTTT
TRBD1	TRBV2	.	TRBJ1-1	CASSPQGARNTEAFF	TGTGCCAGCAGTCCCCAGGGGGCGCGTAACACTGAAGCTTTCTTT
.	TRBV7-3	once	TRBJ2-1	CASSRGGNYNEQFF	TGTGCCAGCAGCAGGGGGGGCAACTACAATGAGCAGTTCTTC
.	TRBV6-5	once	TRBJ1-2	CASSYSGQLNYGYTF	TGTGCCAGCAGTTACTCGGGACAACTAAACTATGGCTACACCTTC
.	TRBV7-2	.	TRBJ1-2	CASSLGHNYGYTF	TGTGCCAGCAGCTTGGGACACAACTATGGCTACACCTTC
.	TRBV25-1	.	TRBJ1-4	CASIGPNEKLFF	TGTGCCAGCATAGGTCCGAATGAAAAACTGTTTTTT
TRBD1	TRBV15	few	TRBJ1-1	CATSRGYGTANTEAFF	TGTGCCACCAGCAGAGGTTACGGGACAGCAAACACTGAAGCTTTCTTT
.	TRBV28	.	TRBJ2-7	CATLGTLSYEQYF	TGTGCCACCCTAGGGACCCTCTCCTACGAGCAGTACTTC
.	TRBV4-1	few	TRBJ2-5	CASSQVGETGTQYF	TGCGCCAGCAGCCAAGTGGGGGAGACGGGGACCCAGTACTTC
.	TRBV5-5	.	TRBJ2-2	CASSNRGELFF	TGTGCCAGCAGCAATCGCGGGGAGCTGTTTTTT
.	TRBV18	.	TRBJ2-3	CASSPPEGTDTQYF	TGTGCCAGCTCACCACCGGAGGGCACAGATACGCAGTATTTT
TRBD1	TRBV6-6	.	TRBJ1-2	CASSPLLGQETWGYTF	TGTGCCAGCAGTCCCCTCTTGGGACAGGAAACTTGGGGCTACACCTTC
.	TRBV5-6	.	TRBJ1-6	CASSQDFYNSPLHF	TGTGCCAGCAGCCAGGACTTCTATAATTCACCCCTCCACTTT
.	TRBV7-2	.	TRBJ1-5	CASSVPRGYGASNQPQHF	TGTGCCAGCAGTGTACCTCGGGGATACGGGGCCAGCAATCAGCCCCAGCATTTT
.	TRBV4-1	.	TRBJ2-3	CASSRFGSSTDTQYF	TGCGCCAGCAGTCGGTTCGGTTCTAGCACAGATACGCAGTATTTT
.	TRBV19	.	TRBJ2-5	CASSSRWGAETQYF	TGTGCCAGTAGTAGTCGTTGGGGGGCCGAGACCCAGTACTTC
.	TRBV29-1	.	TRBJ2-3	CSVGPRLVLDSTDTQYF	TGCAGCGTTGGCCCTCGGCTGGTATTGGATAGCACAGATACGCAGTATTTT
.	TRBV20-1	.	TRBJ2-1	CSASPNEQFF	TGCAGTGCTTCCCCTAATGAGCAGTTCTTC
.	TRBV13	.	TRBJ2-3	CASSPRGALITDTQYF	TGTGCCAGCAGCCCCCGCGGGGCCCTTATAACAGATACGCAGTATTTT
.	TRBV2	.	TRBJ1-1	CASSEDSSLRREAFF	TGTGCCAGCAGTGAAGACAGCTCCCTAAGGCGTGAAGCTTTCTTT
.	TRBV5-4	.	TRBJ2-3	CASSWDQGGDTQYF	TGTGCCAGCAGCTGGGATCAAGGGGGGGATACGCAGTATTTT
.	TRBV5-1	.	TRBJ2-5	CASSPVLAGQETQYF	TGCGCCAGCAGCCCCGTTCTTGCGGGGCAAGAGACCCAGTACTTC
TRBD1	TRBV18	.	TRBJ1-1	CASSPKNRQGGENTEAFF	TGTGCCAGCTCACCAAAAAATCGCCAGGGGGGCGAGAACACTGAAGCTTTCTTT
.	TRBV10-3	.	TRBJ1-2	CAIGGNYGYTF	TGTGCCATCGGAGGAAACTATGGCTACACCTTC
.	TRBV5-1	.	TRBJ2-5	CASSFQETQYF	TGCGCCAGCAGCTTTCAAGAGACCCAGTACTTC
.	TRBV6-9	.	TRBJ2-7	CASSIGYEQYF	TGTGCCAGCAGCATAGGTTACGAGCAGTACTTC
.	TRBV2	medium-sized	TRBJ1-5	CASKWQNSNQPQHF	TGTGCCAGCAAGTGGCAGAATAGCAATCAGCCCCAGCATTTT
.	TRBV7-2	.	TRBJ2-1	CASSLGPNNEQFF	TGTGCCAGCAGCTTAGGACCGAACAATGAGCAGTTCTTC
TRBD1	TRBV7-2	.	TRBJ2-7	CASSRTGGGISSYEQYF	TGTGCCAGCAGTCGGACAGGGGGCGGTATCTCCTCCTACGAGCAGTACTTC
TRBD2	TRBV7-9	.	TRBJ2-1	CASSPGLGVWNEQFF	TGTGCCAGCAGCCCGGGACTAGGAGTTTGGAATGAGCAGTTCTTC
.	TRBV5-4	.	TRBJ1-2	CASSLNLETYGYTF	TGTGCCAGCAGCTTGAATTTGGAAACCTATGGCTACACCTTC
TRBD2	TRBV7-2	.	TRBJ2-3	CASSLRLAGTTDTQYF	TGTGCCAGCAGCCTTCGACTAGCGGGGACCACAGATACGCAGTATTTT
.	TRBV11-2	.	TRBJ2-5	CASSFEPSETQYF	TGTGCCAGCAGCTTCGAGCCGTCGGAGACCCAGTACTTC
.	TRBV18	.	TRBJ2-7	CASSPLGTSYEQYF	TGTGCCAGCTCCCCCTTGGGGACTTCCTACGAGCAGTACTTC
TRBD2	TRBV7-9	once	TRBJ2-1	CASSLKLAGVNEQFF	TGTGCCAGCAGCTTAAAACTAGCGGGGGTCAATGAGCAGTTCTTC